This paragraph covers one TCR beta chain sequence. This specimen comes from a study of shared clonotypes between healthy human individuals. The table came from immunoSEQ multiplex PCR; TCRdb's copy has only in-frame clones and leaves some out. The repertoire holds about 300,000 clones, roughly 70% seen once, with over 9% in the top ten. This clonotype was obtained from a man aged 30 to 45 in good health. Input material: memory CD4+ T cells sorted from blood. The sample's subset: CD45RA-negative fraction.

CDR3 nucleotide sequence: TGTGCCAGCAGTTATATCCTTGGGGGGAGCCTCTACGAGCAGTACTTC. Its protein is CASSYILGGSLYEQYF. The chain couples TRBV6-5 to TRBJ2-7; D is possibly TRBD2 (6 bases). The CDR3 runs 16 residues. CDR1 and CDR2 (germline): MNHEY, SVGAGI. The V and J ends lost 3 bases and 3 bases respectively, with 18 bases between them.